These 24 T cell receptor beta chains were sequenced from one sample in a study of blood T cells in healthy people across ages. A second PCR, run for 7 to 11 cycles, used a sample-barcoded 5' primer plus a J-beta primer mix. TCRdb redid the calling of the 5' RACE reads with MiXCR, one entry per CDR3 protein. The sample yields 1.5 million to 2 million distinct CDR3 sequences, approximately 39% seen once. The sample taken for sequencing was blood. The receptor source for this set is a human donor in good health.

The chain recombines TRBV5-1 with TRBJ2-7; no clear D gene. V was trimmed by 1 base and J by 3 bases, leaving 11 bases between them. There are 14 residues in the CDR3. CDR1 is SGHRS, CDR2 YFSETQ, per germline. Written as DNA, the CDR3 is TGCGCCAGCAGCTTGATTTCTTCTCACTACGAGCAGTACTTC. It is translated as CASSLISSHYEQYF. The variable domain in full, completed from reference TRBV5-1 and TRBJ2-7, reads KAGVTQTPRYLIKTRGQQVTLSCSPISGHRSVSWYQQTPGQGLQFLFEYFSETQRNKGNFPGRFSGRQFSNSRSEMNVSTLELGDSALYLCASSLISSHYEQYFGPGTRLTVT.

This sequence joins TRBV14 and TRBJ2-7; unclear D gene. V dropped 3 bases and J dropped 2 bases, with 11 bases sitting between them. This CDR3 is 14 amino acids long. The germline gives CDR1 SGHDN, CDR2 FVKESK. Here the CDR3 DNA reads TGTGCCAGCAGCCAGTTTGACAACCCCTACGAGCAGTACTTC. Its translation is CASSQFDNPYEQYF. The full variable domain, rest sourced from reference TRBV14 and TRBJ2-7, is EAGVTQFPSHSVIEKGQTVTLRCDPISGHDNLYWYRRVMGKEIKFLLHFVKESKQDESGMPNNRFLAERTGGTYSTLKVQPAELEDSGVYFCASSQFDNPYEQYFGPGTRLTVT.

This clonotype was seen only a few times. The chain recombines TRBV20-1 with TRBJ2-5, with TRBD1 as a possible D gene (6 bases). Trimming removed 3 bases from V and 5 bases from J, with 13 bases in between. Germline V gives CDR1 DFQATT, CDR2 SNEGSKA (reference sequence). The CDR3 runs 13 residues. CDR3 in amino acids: CSASAGAWETQYF. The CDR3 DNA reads TGCAGTGCTAGCGCAGGGGCGTGGGAGACCCAGTACTTC.

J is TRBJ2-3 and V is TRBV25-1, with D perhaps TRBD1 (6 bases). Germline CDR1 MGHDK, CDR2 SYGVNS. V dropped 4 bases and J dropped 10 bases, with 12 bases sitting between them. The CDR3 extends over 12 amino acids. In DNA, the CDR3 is TGTGCCAGCAGTGGGACAGACTTACCGCAGTATTTT. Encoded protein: CASSGTDLPQYF.

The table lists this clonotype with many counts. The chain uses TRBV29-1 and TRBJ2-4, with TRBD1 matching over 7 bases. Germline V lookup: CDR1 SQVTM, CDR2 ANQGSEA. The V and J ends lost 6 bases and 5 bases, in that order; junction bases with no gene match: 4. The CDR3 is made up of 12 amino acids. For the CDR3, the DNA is TGCAGCGTGAGGGACAGCCAAAACATTCAGTACTTC. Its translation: CSVRDSQNIQYF.

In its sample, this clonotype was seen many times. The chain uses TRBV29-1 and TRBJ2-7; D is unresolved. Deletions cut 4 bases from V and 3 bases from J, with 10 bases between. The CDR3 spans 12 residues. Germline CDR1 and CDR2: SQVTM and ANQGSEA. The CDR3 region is CSVVVRLYEQYF. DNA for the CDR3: TGCAGCGTTGTTGTTAGACTCTACGAGCAGTACTTC.

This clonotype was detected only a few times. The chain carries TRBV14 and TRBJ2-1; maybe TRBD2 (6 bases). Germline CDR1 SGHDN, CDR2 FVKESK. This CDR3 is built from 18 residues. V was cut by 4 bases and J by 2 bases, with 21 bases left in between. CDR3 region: CASSLIAGPLSTYNEQFF. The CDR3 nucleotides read TGTGCCAGCAGCCTAATCGCGGGACCCCTTTCCACCTACAATGAGCAGTTCTTC.

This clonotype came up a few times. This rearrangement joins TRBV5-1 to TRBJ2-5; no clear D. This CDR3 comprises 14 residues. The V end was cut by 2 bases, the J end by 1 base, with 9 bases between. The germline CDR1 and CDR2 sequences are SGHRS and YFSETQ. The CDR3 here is CASSLSQLQETQYF. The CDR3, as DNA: TGCGCCAGCAGCTTATCCCAGCTCCAAGAGACCCAGTACTTC.

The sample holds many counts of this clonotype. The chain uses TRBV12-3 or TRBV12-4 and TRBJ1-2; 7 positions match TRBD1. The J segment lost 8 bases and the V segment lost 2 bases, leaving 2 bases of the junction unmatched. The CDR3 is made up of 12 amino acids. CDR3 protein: CASSLTGEGYTF. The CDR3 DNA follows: TGTGCCAGCAGTTTAACAGGGGAAGGCTACACCTTC.

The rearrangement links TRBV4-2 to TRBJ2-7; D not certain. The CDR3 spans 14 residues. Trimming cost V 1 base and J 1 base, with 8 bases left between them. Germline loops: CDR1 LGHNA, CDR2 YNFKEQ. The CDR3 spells CASSQGMNSYEQYF. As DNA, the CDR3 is TGTGCCAGCAGCCAAGGGATGAATTCCTACGAGCAGTACTTC.

DNA for the CDR3: TGTGCCACCAGCAGCGTGACAGCCAACTATGGCTACACCTTC. Protein: CATSSVTANYGYTF. The chain joins TRBV15 to TRBJ1-2; TRBD1 is a possible D gene (5 bases). The ends were cut back, 3 bases at V and 2 bases at J, with 10 bases in the middle. Germline CDR1 is LNHNV and CDR2 is YYDKDF (reference sequence). This CDR3 contains 14 residues. Variable domain in full (rest from reference TRBV15 and TRBJ1-2): DAMVIQNPRYQVTQFGKPVTLSCSQTLNHNVMYWYQQKSSQAPKLLFHYYDKDFNNEADTPDNFQSRRPNTSFCFLDIRSPGLGDTAMYLCATSSVTANYGYTFGSGTRLTVV.

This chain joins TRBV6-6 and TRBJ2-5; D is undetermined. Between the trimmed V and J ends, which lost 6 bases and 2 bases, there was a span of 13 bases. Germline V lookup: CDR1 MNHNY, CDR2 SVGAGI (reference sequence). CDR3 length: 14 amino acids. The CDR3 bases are TGTGCCAGCAGACCCATACCCCCTCAAGAGACCCAGTACTTC. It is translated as CASRPIPPQETQYF.

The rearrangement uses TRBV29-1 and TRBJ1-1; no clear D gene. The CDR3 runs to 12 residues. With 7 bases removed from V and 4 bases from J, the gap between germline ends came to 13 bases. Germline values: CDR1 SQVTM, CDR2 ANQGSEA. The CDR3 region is CSGASGGTEAFF. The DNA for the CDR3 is TGCAGCGGCGCCTCAGGTGGCACTGAAGCTTTCTTT. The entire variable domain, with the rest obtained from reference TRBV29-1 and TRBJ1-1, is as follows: SAVISQKPSRDICQRGTSLTIQCQVDSQVTMMFWYRQQPGQSLTLIATANQGSEATYESGFVIDKFPISRPNLTFSTLTVSNMSPEDSSIYLCSGASGGTEAFFGQGTRLTVV.

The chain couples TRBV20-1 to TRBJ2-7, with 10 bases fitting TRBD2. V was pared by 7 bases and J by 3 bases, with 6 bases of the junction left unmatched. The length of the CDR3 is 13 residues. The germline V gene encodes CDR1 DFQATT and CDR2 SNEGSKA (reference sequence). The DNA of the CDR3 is TGCAGTGGGGAGCGGGGGGGCCACTACGAGCAGTACTTC. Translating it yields CSGERGGHYEQYF.

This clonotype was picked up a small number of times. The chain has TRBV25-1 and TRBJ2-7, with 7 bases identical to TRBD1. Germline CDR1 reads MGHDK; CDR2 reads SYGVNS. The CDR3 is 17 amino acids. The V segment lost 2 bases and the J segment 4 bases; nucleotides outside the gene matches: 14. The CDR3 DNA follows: TGTGCCAGCAGTGAACCGGGACAGAACCCGAACTTGTACGAGCAGTACTTC. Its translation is CASSEPGQNPNLYEQYF.

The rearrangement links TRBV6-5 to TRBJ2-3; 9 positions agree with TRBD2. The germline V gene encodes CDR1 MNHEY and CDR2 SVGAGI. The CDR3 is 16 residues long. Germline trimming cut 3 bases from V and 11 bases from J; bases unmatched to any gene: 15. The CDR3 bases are TGTGCCAGCAGTTATAGTAGCGGGGGTCCCGAGAATATGCAGTATTTT. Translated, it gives CASSYSSGGPENMQYF.

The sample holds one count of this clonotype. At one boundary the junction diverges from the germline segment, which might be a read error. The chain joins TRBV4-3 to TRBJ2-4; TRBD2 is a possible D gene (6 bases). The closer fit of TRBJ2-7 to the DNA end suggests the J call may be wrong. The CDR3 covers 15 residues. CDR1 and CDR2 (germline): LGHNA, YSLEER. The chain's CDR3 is CASCQDFDGGYEQYF. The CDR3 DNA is TGCGCCAGCTGCCAAGATTTCGATGGGGGGTACGAGCAGTACTTC.

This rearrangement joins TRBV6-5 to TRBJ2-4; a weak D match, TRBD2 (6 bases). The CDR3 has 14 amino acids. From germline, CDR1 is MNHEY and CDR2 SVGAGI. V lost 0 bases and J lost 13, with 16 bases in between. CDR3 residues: CASSYSRRSGEQYF. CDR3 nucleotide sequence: TGTGCCAGCAGTTACTCGAGGAGATCGGGGGAGCAGTACTTC.

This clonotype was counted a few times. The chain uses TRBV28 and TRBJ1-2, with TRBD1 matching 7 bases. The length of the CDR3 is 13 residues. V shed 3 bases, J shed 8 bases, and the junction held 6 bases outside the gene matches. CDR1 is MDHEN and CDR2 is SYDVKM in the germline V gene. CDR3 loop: CASSFAGGRGYTF. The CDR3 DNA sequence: TGTGCCAGCAGTTTTGCAGGGGGAAGAGGCTACACCTTC.

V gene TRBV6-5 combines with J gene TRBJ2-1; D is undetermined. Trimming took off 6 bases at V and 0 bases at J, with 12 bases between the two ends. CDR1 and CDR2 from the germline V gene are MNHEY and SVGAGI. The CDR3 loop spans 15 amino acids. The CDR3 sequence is CASRFSESSYNEQFF. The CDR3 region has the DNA TGTGCCAGCAGATTCTCAGAGAGCTCCTACAATGAGCAGTTCTTC.

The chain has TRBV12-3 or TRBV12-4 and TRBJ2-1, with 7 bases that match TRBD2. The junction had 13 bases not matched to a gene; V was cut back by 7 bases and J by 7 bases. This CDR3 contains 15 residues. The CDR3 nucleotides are TGTGCCAGCAATCAACCCAGCGGGGCCAAAAATGAGCAGTTCTTC. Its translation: CASNQPSGAKNEQFF.

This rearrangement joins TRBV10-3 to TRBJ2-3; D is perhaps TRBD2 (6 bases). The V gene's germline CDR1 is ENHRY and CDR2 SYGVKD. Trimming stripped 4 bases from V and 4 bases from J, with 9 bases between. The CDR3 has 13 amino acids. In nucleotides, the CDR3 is TGTGCCATCAGTGCCGGGGGACCAGATACGCAGTATTTT. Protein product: CAISAGGPDTQYF.

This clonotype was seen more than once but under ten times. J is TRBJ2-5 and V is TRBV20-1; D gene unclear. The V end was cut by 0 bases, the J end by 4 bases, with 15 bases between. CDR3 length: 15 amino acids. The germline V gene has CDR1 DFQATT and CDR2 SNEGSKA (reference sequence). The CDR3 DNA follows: TGCAGTGCTAGAGATCTATCCGGATCCTTAGAGACCCAGTACTTC. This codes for CSARDLSGSLETQYF.

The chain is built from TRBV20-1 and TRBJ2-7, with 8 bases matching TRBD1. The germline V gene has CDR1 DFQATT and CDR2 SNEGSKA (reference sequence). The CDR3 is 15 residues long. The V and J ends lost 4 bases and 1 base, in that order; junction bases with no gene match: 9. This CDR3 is CSATHSGQASYEQYF. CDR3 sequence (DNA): TGCAGTGCTACCCATTCGGGACAGGCATCCTACGAGCAGTACTTC.